The 22 T cell receptor beta chains presented below share a single source sample, sequenced in a study of T cells in Graves' hyperthyroidism and ophthalmopathy. Template material for amplifying TCR beta CDR3 regions consisted of RNA transcripts. With the HTBI primer set, the TCR CDR3 went through a first round of RT-PCR. TCRdb processed the multiplex PCR reads anew with MiXCR; each CDR3 protein has one entry. The table includes about 500,000 distinct CDR3 sequences, 17% detected once. The sample was blood. The receptors were sampled from a woman in her late teens or twenties with Graves' ophthalmopathy.

This clonotype was seen a handful of times. The chain employs TRBV4-1 and TRBJ2-1; D might be TRBD1 (5 bases). This CDR3 region has 17 residues. Germline CDR1 is MGHRA and CDR2 is YSYEKL. Trimming removed 4 bases at V and 2 bases at J, with 18 bases between. CDR3 in amino acids: CASSPSLGLGAYNEQFF. The CDR3, as DNA: TGCGCCAGCAGCCCCTCGTTGGGGCTAGGAGCCTACAATGAGCAGTTCTTC.

This clonotype was found a few times. This chain uses TRBV20-1 with TRBJ2-3; D may correspond to TRBD1 or TRBD2 (5 bases each). Germline V gene data show CDR1 as DFQATT and CDR2 as SNEGSKA (reference sequence). The CDR3 spans 15 residues. Trimming removed 3 bases at V and 4 bases at J, with 17 bases between. CDR3 sequence: CSAREVRQGPDTQYF. The CDR3 DNA follows: TGCAGTGCTAGGGAGGTACGCCAGGGTCCAGATACGCAGTATTTT.

This clonotype was counted between two and nine times. The rearrangement joins TRBV7-9 to TRBJ2-2, with 8 bases lining up with TRBD1. The length of the CDR3 is 15 residues. Germline values: CDR1 SEHNR, CDR2 FQNEAQ (reference sequence). The V and J ends lost 5 bases and 5 bases, in that order; junction bases with no gene match: 7. The CDR3 loop reads CASSVRQGRTGELFF. DNA of the CDR3: TGTGCCAGCAGCGTCCGACAGGGGAGGACCGGGGAGCTGTTTTTT.

This clonotype turned up a few times. The V gene is TRBV9, the J gene TRBJ2-3, with D uncertain. Germline assignment: CDR1 SGDLS and CDR2 YYNGEE. The CDR3 runs to 13 residues. V gave up 3 bases and J gave up 6 bases, with 11 bases separating them. The CDR3 spells CASSGGIGDTQYF. CDR3 in DNA: TGTGCCAGCAGCGGCGGCATAGGGGATACGCAGTATTTT.

This clonotype has a count of ten or more. The chain combines TRBV7-9 with TRBJ2-5; D uncertain. There are 15 residues in the CDR3. The germline V gene has CDR1 SEHNR and CDR2 FQNEAQ (reference sequence). V lost 1 base to trimming and J lost 4 bases, with 13 bases between them. CDR3 sequence (DNA): TGTGCCAGCAGCTTAGATTCGGGCTACGGAGAGACCCAGTACTTC. Encoded protein: CASSLDSGYGETQYF.

This clonotype was detected ten times or more. J is TRBJ1-2 and V is TRBV13, with D hard to call. This CDR3 is built from 14 residues. Germline values: CDR1 PRHDT, CDR2 FYEKMQ (reference sequence). V gave up 0 bases and J gave up 4 bases, with 9 bases separating them. The CDR3 region has the DNA TGTGCCAGCAGCTTAGGCCGCGGGGTCTATGGCTACACCTTC. As protein: CASSLGRGVYGYTF. The full variable domain, its missing parts supplied by reference TRBV13 and TRBJ1-2, is AAGVIQSPRHLIKEKRETATLKCYPIPRHDTVYWYQQGPGQDPQFLISFYEKMQSDKGSIPDRFSAQQFSDYHSELNMSSLELGDSALYFCASSLGRGVYGYTFGSGTRLTVV.

This clonotype has at least ten counts. The chain employs TRBV5-1 and TRBJ2-3; TRBD1 might be the D (7 bases). This CDR3 has 14 residues. Germline CDR1 SGHRS, CDR2 YFSETQ. The V gene lost 4 bases and the J gene lost 1 base, with 10 bases spanning the gap. The CDR3 is CASSGGTGTDTQYF. CDR3 nucleotide sequence: TGCGCCAGCAGCGGCGGGACAGGCACAGATACGCAGTATTTT.

Only a few counts were recorded for this clonotype. V gene TRBV19 combines with J gene TRBJ2-3; D remains ambiguous. The CDR3 loop spans 14 amino acids. Germline lookup yields CDR1 LNHDA and CDR2 SQIVND (reference sequence). V lost 3 bases to trimming and J lost 0 bases, with 7 bases between them. The CDR3 sequence: CASSISDSTDTQYF. In DNA, the CDR3 is TGTGCCAGTAGTATCTCGGACAGCACAGATACGCAGTATTTT.

This clonotype was seen at least ten times. The V call is TRBV11-2, the J call TRBJ2-1, with 8 nucleotides matching TRBD1. V shed 5 bases, J shed 8 bases, and the junction held 8 bases outside the gene matches. The CDR3 is 14 amino acids. Germline V gene sequence: CDR1 SGHAT, CDR2 FQNNGV. The CDR3 loop is CASSRDRGSHEQFF. The CDR3 coding sequence is TGTGCCAGCAGCCGAGACAGGGGTTCCCATGAGCAGTTCTTC.

This chain uses TRBV4-2 with TRBJ1-2; D is ambiguous. The germline V gene encodes CDR1 LGHNA and CDR2 YNFKEQ. This CDR3 region has 13 residues. The V end lost 0 bases, the J end lost 6 bases, and 8 bases lay between the germline ends. The CDR3 region has the DNA TGTGCCAGCAGCCAAGAGCATGGAAATGGCTACACCTTC. This encodes CASSQEHGNGYTF.

This clonotype turned up a few times. Being one base from a much bigger clone, this may be a read error. The chain is built from TRBV5-8 and TRBJ2-1; 7 nucleotides line up with TRBD1. Germline values: CDR1 SGHTS, CDR2 YDEGEE. Trimming at V came to 0 bases and at J to 9 bases, leaving 9 bases not matched to a gene. The CDR3 contains 15 residues. CDR3 amino acids: CASSLALGTVIEQFF. CDR3 bases: TGTGCCAGCAGCTTGGCCCTCGGGACAGTTATTGAGCAGTTCTTC.

This clonotype has a count of ten or more. The chain carries TRBV7-3 and TRBJ2-7; 7 nucleotides line up with TRBD2. Germline loops: CDR1 SGHTA, CDR2 FQGTGA. After removal of 5 bases from V and 3 bases from J, the junction contained 13 bases not matched to a gene. The CDR3 extends over 16 amino acids. The CDR3 here is CASSPSGSREGYEQYF. The CDR3 DNA reads TGTGCCAGCAGCCCCTCCGGTAGCAGGGAGGGCTACGAGCAGTACTTC.

The chain links TRBV12-3 or TRBV12-4 to TRBJ1-2; D gene ambiguous. CDR3 length equals 12 residues. V was trimmed by 3 bases and J by 7 bases, leaving 9 bases between them. Written as DNA, the CDR3 is TGTGCCAGCAGTTTTGTAGAGGGTGGCTACACCTTC. Residues: CASSFVEGGYTF.

This clonotype was found a few times. The chain uses TRBV5-5 and TRBJ2-7; 7 bases fit TRBD1. CDR1 and CDR2 from the germline V gene are SGHKS and YYEKEE (reference sequence). V was clipped by 0 bases and J by 0 bases; unmatched bases: 3. This CDR3 has 15 amino acids. The CDR3 region is CASSLAGDSSYEQYF. The CDR3 DNA reads TGTGCCAGCAGCTTGGCAGGGGACAGCTCCTACGAGCAGTACTTC.

This clonotype was counted a few times. In DNA form, the CDR3 reads TGTGCCAGCAGCCTCCGGGACAGGGGCGGTGGCTACACCTTC. This sequence encodes CASSLRDRGGGYTF. The chain has TRBV7-9 and TRBJ1-2, with 10 bases lining up with TRBD1. V dropped 5 bases and J dropped 7; count of bases not matched to a gene: 7. The germline gives CDR1 SEHNR, CDR2 FQNEAQ (reference sequence). CDR3 length: 14 amino acids. Full variable domain (missing parts from reference TRBV7-9 and TRBJ1-2): DTGVSQNPRHKITKRGQNVTFRCDPISEHNRLYWYRQTLGQGPEFLTYFQNEAQLEKSRLLSDRFSAERPKGSFSTLEIQRTEQGDSAMYLCASSLRDRGGGYTFGSGTRLTVV.

CDR3 in DNA: TGTGCCACCAATAAAGAGACAGGGGGCGGTCAGCCCCAGCATTTT. Translated, it gives CATNKETGGGQPQHF. This chain connects TRBV28 to TRBJ1-5; TRBD1 matches 10 bases. Germline trimming cut 10 bases from V and 6 bases from J; bases unmatched to any gene: 12. This CDR3 is built from 15 residues. CDR1 and CDR2 (germline): MDHEN, SYDVKM.

The V call is TRBV2, the J call TRBJ2-5, with a tentative D call TRBD1 (6 bases). Trimming pared 1 base from V and 3 bases from J, leaving 9 bases between. The CDR3 spans 14 residues. Looked up from germline, CDR1 is SNHLY and CDR2 is FYNNEI. In DNA, the CDR3 is TGTGCCAGCAGTGAAGGGGGACACAAAGAGACCCAGTACTTC. Protein sequence: CASSEGGHKETQYF.

The chain links TRBV5-4 to TRBJ2-7; unclear D gene. The CDR3 is 13 amino acids. Deletions cut 0 bases from V and 6 bases from J, with 10 bases between. Germline CDR1 SGHNT, CDR2 YYREEE (reference sequence). This CDR3 reads CASSLGGYGEQYF. CDR3 sequence (DNA): TGTGCCAGCAGCTTGGGGGGTTATGGCGAGCAGTACTTC.

Only a few counts were recorded for this clonotype. In DNA form, the CDR3 reads TGTGCCAGCAGTTTGTCGGGATACTCCTACAATGAGCAGTTCTTC. Translating gives CASSLSGYSYNEQFF. The chain recombines TRBV27 with TRBJ2-1; D may be TRBD2 (5 bases). V was clipped by 3 bases and J by 0 bases, with 9 bases between them. The CDR3 runs 15 residues. Germline V gene lookup returns CDR1 MNHEY and CDR2 SMNVEV (reference sequence).

This clonotype was seen many times. V usage is TRBV20-1 and J usage is TRBJ2-7; 7 bases are shared with TRBD2. With 6 bases clipped from V and 5 bases from J, the junction kept 10 bases outside the gene matches. Germline values: CDR1 DFQATT, CDR2 SNEGSKA (reference sequence). The CDR3 is 13 amino acids. CDR3 nucleotides: TGCAGTGCCGCGGGGACTACCCGACACGAGCAGTACTTC. Encoded protein: CSAAGTTRHEQYF.

This clonotype has ten or more counts. V gene TRBV30 combines with J gene TRBJ2-5, with 11 positions matching TRBD1. Germline-derived CDR1 and CDR2 are GTSNPN and SVGIG (reference sequence). This CDR3 is 14 amino acids long. V shed 2 bases, J shed 5 bases, and the junction held 4 bases outside the gene matches. Here the CDR3 reads CAWSRDRGGETQYF. The CDR3 DNA sequence: TGTGCCTGGAGTAGGGACAGGGGGGGGGAGACCCAGTACTTC.

This clonotype was seen repeatedly, ten times or more. The genes are TRBV27 and TRBJ1-2; possible D gene TRBD1, 6 bases. V lost 4 bases to trimming and J lost 4 bases, with 13 bases between them. This CDR3 contains 14 residues. Germline CDR1 and CDR2: MNHEY and SMNVEV (reference sequence). Here the CDR3 DNA reads TGTGCCAGCAGTTACCGATCACAGGGCTATGGCTACACCTTC. Amino acid sequence: CASSYRSQGYGYTF.